The source of this TCR beta chain is a study of blood T cell repertoires in COVID-19. This table comes from immunoSEQ multiplex PCR, and its TCRdb copy is limited to in-frame clones, with some not included. Found here are around 220,000 clones, more than 80% of them singletons; the top ten hold over 6.5%. Per germline, CDR1 SGHAT and CDR2 FQNNGV. V was clipped by 0 bases and J by 2 bases, with 8 bases between them. The CDR3 has 15 amino acids. This rearrangement joins TRBV11-2 to TRBJ2-1; perhaps TRBD2 as D (5 bases). Material for sequencing was peripheral blood. This TCR derives from a woman aged 80 or older with COVID-19, enrolled during active disease. The CDR3 spells CASSLETGAYNEQFF. CDR3 nucleotide sequence: TGTGCCAGCAGCTTAGAAACCGGGGCCTACAATGAGCAGTTCTTC.